This T cell receptor (beta chain) was retrieved from a study of T cells after yellow fever vaccination. TCRdb reprocessed the 5' RACE reads with MiXCR, giving one entry per CDR3 protein. The table lists 250,000 to 400,000 distinct CDR3 sequences, around 4.4% of them singletons. This clonotype was observed at least ten times. Its antigen is as yet unknown. V lost 6 bases, J lost 0 bases, and 6 bases stayed unmatched. The germline V gene has CDR1 MNHNY and CDR2 SVGAGI (reference sequence). This CDR3 contains 15 residues. Study outcomes and limitations: From the bulk population, abundant clonotypes could contaminate and appear within FACS-sorted repertoires.

This sequence originates from a man in his late teens or twenties who received the YFV17D yellow fever vaccine. V and J are TRBV6-6 and TRBJ2-7, with TRBD2 matching 9 bases. The starting material was PBMCs, obtained 15 days after the yellow fever booster vaccination. CDR3 residues: CASRGSGGSSYEQYV. The CDR3 DNA is TGTGCCAGCAGGGGTAGCGGGGGCAGCTCCTACGAGCAGTACGTC.